Detailed here is one T cell receptor (beta chain). These data come from a study of blood T cell repertoires in COVID-19. At the level of the study: Donors in the United States, Italy and Spain gave samples during acute or convalescent COVID-19. Sample material is recorded as cDNA or gDNA derived from T cells, B-cell-depleted T cells, or PBMCs.

Original analysis: Amplified reference gene primers provided the basis for estimating nucleated cell counts. The repertoire was sequenced with immunoSEQ multiplex PCR; TCRdb's copy has only in-frame clones and lacks some. V and J calls and clone size come straight from that table; D and trimming were deduced from the DNA. The sample consists of fewer than 150,000 clones, 78% of them appearing once. There are 15 residues in the CDR3. V lost 2 bases, J lost 3 bases, and 1 base stayed unmatched. Germline V gene data show CDR1 as SGDLS and CDR2 as YYNGEE. The sequence was obtained from a man aged 55 to 70 who had recovered from COVID-19. The specimen was peripheral blood. The chain links TRBV9 to TRBJ1-6; 8 bases are a match to TRBD1. CDR3 DNA sequence: TGTGCCAGCAGCGTTGGGACAGGCTATAATTCACCCCTCCACTTT. This translates into CASSVGTGYNSPLHF.